The 2 T cell receptor beta chains listed next were all sequenced from one sample in a study of cytomegalovirus exposure and HLA in healthy donors. Measured with immunoSEQ multiplex PCR; TCRdb has only the in-frame clones, and not every one. The sample records 180,000 or so clones, about 79% being singletons. The sample was PBMCs. These receptors all stem from a woman younger than 45 in good health and CMV-seropositive.

The chain recombines TRBV11-3 with TRBJ1-2; 10 nucleotides agree with TRBD1. CDR1 is SGHNT, CDR2 YENEEA, per germline. V shed 4 bases and J 4 bases; nucleotides not matched to a gene: 6. This CDR3 is built from 15 residues. The CDR3 bases are TGTGCCAGCAGCTCCCGGGACAGGGGTACCTATGGCTACACCTTC. Its translation is CASSSRDRGTYGYTF.

The genes are TRBV19 and TRBJ1-2; maybe TRBD1 (5 bases). The CDR3 is 13 amino acids. Germline CDR1 and CDR2: LNHDA and SQIVND (reference sequence). With 3 bases removed from V and 3 bases from J, the gap between germline ends came to 8 bases. The DNA of the CDR3 is TGTGCCAGTAGTATTGACAGCGACTATGGCTACACCTTC. Its translation: CASSIDSDYGYTF.